This is a list of T cell receptor beta chains from one sample in a study of blood T cells in healthy people across ages. TCRdb processed the 5' RACE reads anew with MiXCR; each CDR3 protein has one entry. Altogether roughly 1.5 million distinct CDR3 sequences are present, 35% to 45% being singletons, with the ten largest covering around 4%. The sample consisted of blood. The receptor source for this set is a woman between 18 and 29 years old in good health. CDR3s include the opening cysteine and the closing phenylalanine or tryptophan. D genes are given only for firm matches.

cdr3_aa,v_call,d_call,j_call
CATTLTGQETQYF,TRBV5-1,-,TRBJ2-5
CASSNPGSNTGELFF,TRBV7-3,-,TRBJ2-2
CASSPHPGSGEKLFF,TRBV21-1,-,TRBJ1-4
CAISAGQGDGTEAFF,TRBV10-3,TRBD1,TRBJ1-1
CASSLDSSASAYNEQYF,TRBV11-2,-,-
CSAKDLMNTEAFF,TRBV20-1,-,TRBJ1-1
CASSEDRAKNIQFF,TRBV2,-,-
CASSRTLRTGELFF,TRBV12-3/TRBV12-4,-,TRBJ2-2
CASSPQGLIYGYTF,TRBV11-2,-,TRBJ1-2
CASRPPGLAGFNEQFF,TRBV11-2,TRBD2,TRBJ2-1
CAISGHRGYTEAFF,TRBV10-3,-,TRBJ1-1
CSARDGASNEQFF,TRBV20-1,-,TRBJ2-1
CASIRRPNPNEKLFF,TRBV6-2/TRBV6-3,-,TRBJ1-4
CASSQSGTSGYNEQFF,TRBV4-1,TRBD2,TRBJ2-1
CASRQGAGEQFF,TRBV25-1,TRBD1,TRBJ2-1
CATSLQVIHNEQFF,TRBV15,-,TRBJ2-1
CASRPTSGYYEQYF,TRBV5-1,TRBD2,TRBJ2-7
CASSKLTGNPVNEQFF,TRBV25-1,TRBD1,TRBJ2-1
CASSLNNRGSYGYTF,TRBV5-1,TRBD1,TRBJ1-2
CSATQQGDRTEAFF,TRBV20-1,TRBD1,TRBJ1-1
CSAREGNARYEQYF,TRBV20-1,-,TRBJ2-7
CASSLAGSGGWNGQFF,TRBV12-3/TRBV12-4,TRBD2,TRBJ2-1
CSVDLTGWGTDTQYF,TRBV29-1,TRBD1,TRBJ2-3
CATQLTQVGNEQFF,TRBV10-3,-,TRBJ2-1
CASSPSGALSNQPQHF,TRBV7-2,-,TRBJ1-5
CASRRSGQNYGYTF,TRBV6-2/TRBV6-3,-,TRBJ1-2
CASTIPLTDTDTQYF,TRBV5-1,-,TRBJ2-3
CASSLVPSATDTQYF,TRBV13,-,TRBJ2-3
CASSQIEQEAFF,TRBV4-1,-,TRBJ1-1
CASTPPSSRKLFF,TRBV12-3/TRBV12-4,-,TRBJ1-4
CASSQDPDGLMAQHF,TRBV4-3,-,TRBJ1-5
CSARDTEQYF,TRBV20-1,-,-
CASSFRRGPAQDAQYF,TRBV7-9,TRBD1,TRBJ2-3
CASSRAGPVEKLFF,TRBV12-3/TRBV12-4,-,TRBJ1-4
CASILNLGQGDNEQFF,TRBV27,TRBD1,TRBJ2-1
CSVDGTSGSSQETQYF,TRBV29-1,TRBD2,TRBJ2-5
CASIFAGTGKYEQYF,TRBV6-2/TRBV6-3,TRBD1,TRBJ2-7
CASSQDGLAEYNEQFF,TRBV4-3,TRBD2,TRBJ2-1
CASSQDLAGAQETQYF,TRBV4-3,TRBD2,TRBJ2-5